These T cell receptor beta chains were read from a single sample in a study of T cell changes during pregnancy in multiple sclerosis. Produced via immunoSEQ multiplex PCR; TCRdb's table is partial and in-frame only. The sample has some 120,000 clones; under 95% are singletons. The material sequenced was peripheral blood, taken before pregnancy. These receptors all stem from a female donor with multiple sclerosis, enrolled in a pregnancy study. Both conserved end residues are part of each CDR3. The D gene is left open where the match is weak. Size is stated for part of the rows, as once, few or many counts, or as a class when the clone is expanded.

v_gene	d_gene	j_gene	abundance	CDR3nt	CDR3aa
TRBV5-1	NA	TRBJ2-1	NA	TGCGCCAGCAGCTTGGCGGGGTTCTTCCCGGGGAATGAGCAGTTCTTC	CASSLAGFFPGNEQFF
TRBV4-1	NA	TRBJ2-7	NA	TGCGCCAGCAGCCAAGAAACAGGATCCTACGGGCAGTACTTC	CASSQETGSYGQYF
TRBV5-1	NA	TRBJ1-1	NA	TGCGCCAGCACCAATACGGGGTTCACCTCAGCTTTCTTT	CASTNTGFTSAFF
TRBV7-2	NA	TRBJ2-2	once	TGTGCCAGCAGCTTGAGAGAGGGGGAGCTGTTTTTT	CASSLREGELFF
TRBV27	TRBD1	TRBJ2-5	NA	TGTGCCAGCAGGGCCGGGACAGGGGAAGAGACCCAGTACTTC	CASRAGTGEETQYF
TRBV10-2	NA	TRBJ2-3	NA	TGCGCCAGCAGTGAGGGACAGCGAGGGGACACAGATACGCAGTATTTT	CASSEGQRGDTDTQYF
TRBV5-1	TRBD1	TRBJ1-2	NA	TGCGCCAGCAGCGTGACGACAGGGCCGGCTGGCTACACCTTC	CASSVTTGPAGYTF
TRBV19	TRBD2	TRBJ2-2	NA	TGTGCCAGTAGTCCTCGGGCGGGAGGCGCGACGGGCACCGGGGAGCTGTTTTTT	CASSPRAGGATGTGELFF
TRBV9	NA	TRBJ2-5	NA	TGTGCCAGCAGCGTACTCCCTGGGGCCGGAGGGTTCCAAGAGACCCAGTACTTC	CASSVLPGAGGFQETQYF
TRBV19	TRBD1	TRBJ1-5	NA	TGTGCCAGTACCGCAGACAGGGTGGAAAGGAGCAATCAGCCCCAGCATTTT	CASTADRVERSNQPQHF
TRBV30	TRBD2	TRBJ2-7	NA	TGTGCCTGGAGCGTGAGCGGGACCGAAGCCTACGAGCAGTACTTC	CAWSVSGTEAYEQYF
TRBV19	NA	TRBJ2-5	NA	TGTGCCAGTAGTATAGGGAGCTTCCAAGAGACCCAGTACTTC	CASSIGSFQETQYF
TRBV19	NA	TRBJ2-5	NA	TGTGCCAGTAGCGTCGTTGAGCAAGAGACCCAGTACTTC	CASSVVEQETQYF
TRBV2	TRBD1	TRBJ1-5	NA	TGTGCCAGCAGGGGGGACAGCCGCCCAAATCAGCCCCAGCATTTT	CASRGDSRPNQPQHF
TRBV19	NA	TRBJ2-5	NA	TGTGCCAGTAGTATAACAAGGGGAGAGACCCAGTACTTC	CASSITRGETQYF
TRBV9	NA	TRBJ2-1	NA	TGTGCCAGCAGCGTAGCACTAGGAGTCACCAATGAGCAGTTCTTC	CASSVALGVTNEQFF
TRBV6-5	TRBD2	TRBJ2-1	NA	TGTGCCAGCAGTTACCTTGGGACTACCCCCCCACATGAGCAGTTCTTC	CASSYLGTTPPHEQFF
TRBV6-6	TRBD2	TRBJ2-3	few	TGTGCCAGCAGTTACCCTAGCGGGGGCACAGATACGCAGTATTTT	CASSYPSGGTDTQYF